This TCR beta chain was identified during a study of CD8 T cells in Susac syndrome. The CDR3 length is 14 residues. In germline, CDR1 is SGHRS, CDR2 YFSETQ. Losses at the gene ends were 0 bases for V and 8 bases for J; bases not matched to a gene: 5. The patients who served as multiple sclerosis controls were treatment-naive and had stable or active relapsing-remitting disease that fulfilled the revised McDonald criteria. While CD8+ and CD4+ T cells were isolated negatively, TEMRA cells were enriched by FACS. RNA totalling about 0.45 to 1 ug underwent reverse transcription with random hexamers. Coverage of TCR beta CDR3 amplification by immunoSEQ multiplex PCR extended to 54 Vbeta and 13 Jbeta. TCRdb recomputed calls from the immunoSEQ multiplex PCR reads with MiXCR, one row per CDR3 protein. Of fewer than 150,000 distinct CDR3 sequences listed, about 92% are singletons.

J is TRBJ2-4 and V is TRBV5-1, with 7 bases aligning to TRBD2. The TCR originated in a human donor with multiple sclerosis. The sequenced sample consisted of CD4+ T cells from PBMCs. The CDR3 protein is CASSLGLADDIQYF. As DNA, the CDR3 is TGCGCCAGCAGCTTGGGTCTAGCGGATGACATTCAGTACTTC.